The T cell receptor beta chain under discussion was sequenced for a study of blood T cells in healthy people across ages (dated by TCRdb to about 2015). In the study overall: In model experiments, template switching captured roughly one uniquely barcoded TCR beta cDNA molecule for every two T cells. Using deep sequencing normalized with unique cDNA molecular identifiers, the study measured how TCR beta repertoire diversity changes with age. The donors were divided into four age groups: young (average around 17 years), middle-aged (about 41), aged (roughly 66) and long-lived (roughly 86). The study analyzed two additional independent replicas of 1 million unique cDNA reads from the same blood draw for two donors, one aged 18 to 29 and one aged 80 or older.

Systemically healthy Caucasian individuals from Russia, around 39 in total and aged about 6 to 90 years, were included as donors. Each donor gave around 9.8 milliliters of peripheral blood, collected into EDTA-treated Vacutainer tubes. PBMCs were isolated by Ficoll-Paque density-gradient centrifugation, with at least 7 million obtained per sample. Trizol reagent was used to extract total RNA from the PBMCs, yielding at least 5.5 micrograms per sample. Naive CD45RAhigh/CD27high T cell percentages were measured by flow cytometry on a PBMC aliquot from every donor. The germline V gene provides CDR1 SGDLS and CDR2 YYNGEE. V loses 0 bases, J loses 9 bases, and the germline ends lie 15 bases apart. The CDR3, cysteine through phenylalanine, is 14 amino acids long. Only CDR3 DNA remains: 42 bases, in frame from the first base. This clonotype was found many times. The target of this receptor is not known. Qualities for individual bases were not recorded, and no much larger clone is one base off.

General findings and caveats noted by the study authors: Bulk unsorted PBMC profiling prevented conclusive comparison of naive and antigen-experienced compartments. As age increased, observed TCR beta diversity per million T cells dropped in a roughly linear way, and a significant reduction was already evident by age about 40. The percentage of naive T cells measured by flow cytometry correlated strongly with observed TCR beta diversity. Compared with the aged group, the long-lived group had more naive CD4+ T cells, fewer expanded clones and increased TCR diversity, suggesting age selection. Donor CMV infection status was unknown, potentially confounding age-related changes in expanded clonotypes. Estimates of total diversity based on one million sequenced T cells were considered lower bounds and underestimates.

The receptor library was made with 5' RACE. Sequenced using an Illumina HiSeq 2500. The second PCR ran for about 6 to 11 cycles and used a J-beta primer mix along with a sample-barcoded 5' primer. Each TCR beta cDNA molecule received a unique molecular identifier from a template-switch 5' adaptor carrying 12 random nucleotides. Each sample yielded at least 3 million CDR3-containing paired-end reads. First-strand cDNA synthesis was performed from all RNA using the Mint cDNA synthesis kit, with priming by a TRBC-specific oligonucleotide. Following uracil-DNA glycosylase treatment, all cDNA underwent a first 18-cycle PCR with the universal primers M1SS and BC2_uni_R. In the authors' own workflow: Each sample was normalized by randomly selecting 1 million high-quality reads, each carrying a distinct molecular identifier. Instead of being binned into consensus sequences, reads that shared molecular identifiers were thrown out. CDR3 identification, clonotype clustering and error correction used MiTCR with a Q25 quality threshold and the strictest error-elimination algorithm. Lower-bound total TCR beta diversity was estimated with a nonparametric unseen species model using Euler transformation. TCRdb trimmed the raw reads at Q25, called clones with MiXCR and kept productive beta chains. Rows merge per CDR3 protein into single entries with the most common DNA and genes. TCRdb's processing, not the authors' own work, is the source of the V and J calls. The sample data list roughly 1,100,000 distinct CDR3 sequences, and about 23% of these were observed just once. Of the sample, approximately 0.7% is held by the ten largest clones.

These same records also appear under a second study, on T cells of mothers and their children. Taken from the second paper: The donors were nine systemically healthy Caucasian individuals, made up of three mothers and their six children. cDNA synthesis used all of the extracted RNA, with roughly 1.5 ug of RNA in each 15 ul reaction. In the second PCR, sample barcodes and 2-4 random nucleotides were introduced via the M1S primer. Over 8.5 million TCR beta CDR3 reads came from each mother, compared with around 3 million reads from each child. In both related and unrelated pairs, thymic selection shapes the output of TCR recombination in a similar way, with inherited differences having only a minor effect. Normalized repertoire overlap in related mother-child pairs was always slightly higher than in unrelated mother-child pairs, but the difference was never significant. No persistent microchimeric T cell clones were found, with a detection sensitivity of approximately 100 clones per million clonotypes. In the study, deep NGS was used to compare the TCR beta repertoires of mothers and children, and features distinguishing related mother-child pairs from unrelated individuals were sought. The mean age was 40 +/- 4 years for the mothers and about 12 +/- 4 years for the children. Libraries were sequenced on Illumina HiSeq 2000 with 100+100 nt paired-end reads after adapter ligation with NEBNext reagents. To avoid cross-contamination, the mother libraries and the child libraries were prepared a month apart and sequenced in separate runs. Between about 500,000 and 2,100,000 distinct TCR beta clonotypes were identified per donor. Naive TCR beta clonotypes were estimated from low-frequency clonotypes matched to each donor's FACS-determined naive share, without sorting.

The clonotype was recovered from a girl aged 2-15 years in good health. Sequenced: blood. The V and J genes are TRBV9 and TRBJ2-5; perhaps TRBD2 is the D gene, with 7 bases matching. The CDR3 loop reads CASSVAEREGAQYF. The DNA reads as follows: TGTGCCAGCAGCGTAGCTGAAAGGGAGGGGGCCCAGTACTTC.